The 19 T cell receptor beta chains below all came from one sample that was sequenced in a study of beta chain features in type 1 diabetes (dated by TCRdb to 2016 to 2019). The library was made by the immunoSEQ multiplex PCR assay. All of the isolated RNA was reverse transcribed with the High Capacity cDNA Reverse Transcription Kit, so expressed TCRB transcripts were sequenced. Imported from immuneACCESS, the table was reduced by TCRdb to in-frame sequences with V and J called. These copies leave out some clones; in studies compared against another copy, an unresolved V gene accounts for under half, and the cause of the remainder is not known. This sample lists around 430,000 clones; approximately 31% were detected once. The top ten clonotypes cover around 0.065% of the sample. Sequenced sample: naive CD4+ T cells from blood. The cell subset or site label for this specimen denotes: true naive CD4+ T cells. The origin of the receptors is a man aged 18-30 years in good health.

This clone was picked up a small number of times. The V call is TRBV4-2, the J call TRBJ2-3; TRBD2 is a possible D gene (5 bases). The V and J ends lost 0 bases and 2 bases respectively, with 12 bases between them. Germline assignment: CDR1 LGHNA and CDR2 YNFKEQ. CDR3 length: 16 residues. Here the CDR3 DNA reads TGTGCCAGCAGCCAAGAACTAGTTGCCCTCACAGATACGCAGTATTTT. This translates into CASSQELVALTDTQYF.

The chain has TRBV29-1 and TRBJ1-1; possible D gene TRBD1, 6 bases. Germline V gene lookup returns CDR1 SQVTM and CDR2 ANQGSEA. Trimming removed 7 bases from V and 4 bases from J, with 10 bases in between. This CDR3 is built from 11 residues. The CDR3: CSANRATEAFF. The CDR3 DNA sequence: TGCAGCGCTAACAGGGCCACTGAAGCTTTCTTT.

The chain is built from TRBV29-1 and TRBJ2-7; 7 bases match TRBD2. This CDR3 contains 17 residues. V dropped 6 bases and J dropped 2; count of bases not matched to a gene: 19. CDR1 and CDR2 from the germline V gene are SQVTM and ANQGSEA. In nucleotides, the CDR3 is TGCAGCGTCTCCAAGAAGGGTGGGAGCGGGGCTACCTACGAGCAGTACTTC. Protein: CSVSKKGGSGATYEQYF.

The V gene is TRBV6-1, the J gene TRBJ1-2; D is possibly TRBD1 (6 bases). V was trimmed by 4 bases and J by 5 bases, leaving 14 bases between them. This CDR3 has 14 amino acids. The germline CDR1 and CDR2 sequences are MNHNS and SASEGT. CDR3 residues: CASSAGTPVYGYTF. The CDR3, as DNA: TGTGCCAGCAGTGCAGGGACACCAGTTTATGGCTACACCTTC.

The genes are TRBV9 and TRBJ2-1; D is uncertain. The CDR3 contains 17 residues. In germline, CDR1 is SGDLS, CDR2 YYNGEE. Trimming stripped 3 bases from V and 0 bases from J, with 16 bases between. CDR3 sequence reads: CASSEAPTVSSYNEQFF. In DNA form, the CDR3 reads TGTGCCAGCAGCGAGGCCCCCACGGTGAGCTCCTACAATGAGCAGTTCTTC.

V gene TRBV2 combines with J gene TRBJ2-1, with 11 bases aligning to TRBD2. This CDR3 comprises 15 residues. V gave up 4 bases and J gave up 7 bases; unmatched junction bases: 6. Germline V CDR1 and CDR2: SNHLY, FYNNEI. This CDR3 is CASSGQLAGDNEQFF. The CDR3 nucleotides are TGTGCCAGCAGTGGTCAACTAGCGGGAGATAATGAGCAGTTCTTC.

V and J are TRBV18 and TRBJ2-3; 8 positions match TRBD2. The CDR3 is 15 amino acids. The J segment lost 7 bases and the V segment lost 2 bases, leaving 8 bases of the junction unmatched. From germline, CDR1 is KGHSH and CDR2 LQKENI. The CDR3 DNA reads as TGTGCCAGCTCACCAGTCAGCGGGAGTTTTAATACGCAGTATTTT. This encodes CASSPVSGSFNTQYF.

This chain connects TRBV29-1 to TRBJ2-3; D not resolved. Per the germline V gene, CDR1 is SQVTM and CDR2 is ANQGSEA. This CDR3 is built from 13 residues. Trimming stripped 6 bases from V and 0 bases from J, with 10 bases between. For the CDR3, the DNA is TGCAGCGTAGGAGACACGAGCACAGATACGCAGTATTTT. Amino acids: CSVGDTSTDTQYF.

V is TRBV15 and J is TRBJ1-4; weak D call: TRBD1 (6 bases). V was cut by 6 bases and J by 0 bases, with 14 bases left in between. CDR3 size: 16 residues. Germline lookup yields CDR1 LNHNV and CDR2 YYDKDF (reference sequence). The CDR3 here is CATSRTATSTNEKLFF. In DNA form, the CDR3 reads TGTGCCACCAGTAGGACAGCCACTTCAACTAATGAAAAACTGTTTTTT.

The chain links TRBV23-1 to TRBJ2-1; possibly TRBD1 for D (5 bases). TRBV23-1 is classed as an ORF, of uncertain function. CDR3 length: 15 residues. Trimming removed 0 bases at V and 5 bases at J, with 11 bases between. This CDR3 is CASSQSEGANNEQFF. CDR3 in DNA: TGCGCCAGCAGTCAATCTGAAGGGGCCAACAATGAGCAGTTCTTC.

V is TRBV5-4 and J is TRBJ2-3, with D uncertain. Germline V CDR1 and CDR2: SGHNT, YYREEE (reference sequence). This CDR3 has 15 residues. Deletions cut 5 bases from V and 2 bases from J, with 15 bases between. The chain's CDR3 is CASSFGPTDTDTQYF. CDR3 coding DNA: TGTGCCAGCAGTTTTGGCCCTACCGACACAGATACGCAGTATTTT. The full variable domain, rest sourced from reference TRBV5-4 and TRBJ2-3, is ETGVTQSPTHLIKTRGQQVTLRCSSQSGHNTVSWYQQALGQGPQFIFQYYREEENGRGNFPPRFSGLQFPNYSSELNVNALELDDSALYLCASSFGPTDTDTQYFGPGTRLTVL.

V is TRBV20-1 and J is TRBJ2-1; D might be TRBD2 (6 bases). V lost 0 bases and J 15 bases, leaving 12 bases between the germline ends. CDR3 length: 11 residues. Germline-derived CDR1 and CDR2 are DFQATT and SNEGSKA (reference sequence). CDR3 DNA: TGCAGTGCTAGAGATTGGCCGGGAGCGTTCTTC. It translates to CSARDWPGAFF.

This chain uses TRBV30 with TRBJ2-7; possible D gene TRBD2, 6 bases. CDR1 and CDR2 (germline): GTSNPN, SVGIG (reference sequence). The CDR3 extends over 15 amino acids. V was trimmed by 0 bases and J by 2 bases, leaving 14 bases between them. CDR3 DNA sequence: TGTGCCTGGAGTGTACGAGCGGACTACCCCTACGAGCAGTACTTC. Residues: CAWSVRADYPYEQYF.

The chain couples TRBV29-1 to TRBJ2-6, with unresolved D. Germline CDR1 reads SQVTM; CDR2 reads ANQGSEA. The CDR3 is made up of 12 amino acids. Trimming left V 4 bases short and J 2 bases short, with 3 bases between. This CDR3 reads CSVAAGANVLTF. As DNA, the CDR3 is TGCAGCGTTGCGGCTGGGGCCAACGTCCTGACTTTC.

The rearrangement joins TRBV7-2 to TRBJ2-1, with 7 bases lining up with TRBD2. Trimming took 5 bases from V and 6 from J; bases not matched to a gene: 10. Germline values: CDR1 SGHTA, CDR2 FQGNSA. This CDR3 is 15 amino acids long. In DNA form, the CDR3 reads TGTGCCAGCAGCCTTTATGGGGAGGGCCGCAATGAGCAGTTCTTC. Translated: CASSLYGEGRNEQFF.

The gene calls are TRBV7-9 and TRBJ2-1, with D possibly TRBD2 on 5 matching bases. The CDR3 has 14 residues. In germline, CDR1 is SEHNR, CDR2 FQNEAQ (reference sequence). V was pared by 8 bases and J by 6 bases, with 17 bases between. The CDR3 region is CASLPSGWLNEQFF. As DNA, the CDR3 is TGTGCCAGCCTCCCCTCGGGATGGCTCAATGAGCAGTTCTTC.

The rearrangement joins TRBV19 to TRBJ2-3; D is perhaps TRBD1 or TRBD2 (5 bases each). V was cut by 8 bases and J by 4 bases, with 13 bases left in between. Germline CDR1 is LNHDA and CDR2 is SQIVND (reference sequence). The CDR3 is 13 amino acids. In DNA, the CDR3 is TGTGCCAGTCTGGACTGGGGCCCAGATACGCAGTATTTT. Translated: CASLDWGPDTQYF. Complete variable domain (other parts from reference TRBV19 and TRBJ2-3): DGGITQSPKYLFRKEGQNVTLSCEQNLNHDAMYWYRQDPGQGLRLIYYSQIVNDFQKGDIAEGYSVSREKKESFPLTVTSAQKNPTAFYLCASLDWGPDTQYFGPGTRLTVL.

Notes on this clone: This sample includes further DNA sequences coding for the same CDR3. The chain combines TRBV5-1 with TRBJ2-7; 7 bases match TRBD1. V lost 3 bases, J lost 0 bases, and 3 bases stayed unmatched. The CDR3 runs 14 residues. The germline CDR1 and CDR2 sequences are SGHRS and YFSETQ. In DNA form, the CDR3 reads TGCGCCAGCAGCTCGAGGGACAGCTCCTACGAGCAGTACTTC. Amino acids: CASSSRDSSYEQYF.

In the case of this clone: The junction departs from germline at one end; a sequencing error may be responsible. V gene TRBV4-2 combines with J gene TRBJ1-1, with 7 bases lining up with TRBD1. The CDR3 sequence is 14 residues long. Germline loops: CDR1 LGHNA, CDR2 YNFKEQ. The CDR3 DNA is TGTGCCAGCAGCCACATGACAGGGAACGCTGAAGCTTTCTTT. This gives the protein CASSHMTGNAEAFF.